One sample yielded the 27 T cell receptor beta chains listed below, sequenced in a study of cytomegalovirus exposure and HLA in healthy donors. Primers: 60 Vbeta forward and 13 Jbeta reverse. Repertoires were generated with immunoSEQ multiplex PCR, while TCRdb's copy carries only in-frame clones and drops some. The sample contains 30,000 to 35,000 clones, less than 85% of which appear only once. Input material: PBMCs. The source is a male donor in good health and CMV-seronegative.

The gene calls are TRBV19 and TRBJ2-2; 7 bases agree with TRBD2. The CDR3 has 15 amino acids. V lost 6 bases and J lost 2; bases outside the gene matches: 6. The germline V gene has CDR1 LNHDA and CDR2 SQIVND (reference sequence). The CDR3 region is CASSHGLDNTGELFF. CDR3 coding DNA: TGTGCCAGTAGCCATGGACTAGATAACACCGGGGAGCTGTTTTTT.

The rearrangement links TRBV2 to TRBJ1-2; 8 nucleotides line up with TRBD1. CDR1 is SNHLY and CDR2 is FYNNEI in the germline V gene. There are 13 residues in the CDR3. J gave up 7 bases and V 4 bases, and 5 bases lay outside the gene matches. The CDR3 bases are TGTGCCAGCAGTGTCGGCAGGGGGCTTGGCTACACCTTC. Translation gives CASSVGRGLGYTF.

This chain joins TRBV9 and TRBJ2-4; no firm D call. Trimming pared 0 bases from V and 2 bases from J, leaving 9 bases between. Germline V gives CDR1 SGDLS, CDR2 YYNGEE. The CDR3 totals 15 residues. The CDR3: CASSVDVSSKNIQYF. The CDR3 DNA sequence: TGTGCCAGCAGCGTAGATGTTTCATCCAAAAACATTCAGTACTTC. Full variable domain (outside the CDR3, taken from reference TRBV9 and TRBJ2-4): DSGVTQTPKHLITATGQRVTLRCSPRSGDLSVYWYQQSLDQGLQFLIQYYNGEERAKGNILERFSAQQFPDLHSELNLSSLELGDSALYFCASSVDVSSKNIQYFGAGTRLSVL.

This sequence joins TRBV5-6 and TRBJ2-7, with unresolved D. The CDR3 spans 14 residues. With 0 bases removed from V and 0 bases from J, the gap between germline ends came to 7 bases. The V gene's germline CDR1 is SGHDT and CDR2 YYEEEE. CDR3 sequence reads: CASSLGRSSYEQYF. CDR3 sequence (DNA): TGTGCCAGCAGCTTGGGCCGGAGCTCCTACGAGCAGTACTTC. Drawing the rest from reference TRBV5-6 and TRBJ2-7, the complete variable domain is DAGVTQSPTHLIKTRGQQVTLRCSPKSGHDTVSWYQQALGQGPQFIFQYYEEEERQRGNFPDRFSGHQFPNYSSELNVNALLLGDSALYLCASSLGRSSYEQYFGPGTRLTVT.

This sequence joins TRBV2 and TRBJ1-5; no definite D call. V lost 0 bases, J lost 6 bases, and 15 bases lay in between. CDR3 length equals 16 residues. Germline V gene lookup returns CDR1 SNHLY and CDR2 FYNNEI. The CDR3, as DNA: TGTGCCAGCAGTGAAGCGCGAAGCGGGCCGCGTCAGCCCCAGCATTTT. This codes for CASSEARSGPRQPQHF.

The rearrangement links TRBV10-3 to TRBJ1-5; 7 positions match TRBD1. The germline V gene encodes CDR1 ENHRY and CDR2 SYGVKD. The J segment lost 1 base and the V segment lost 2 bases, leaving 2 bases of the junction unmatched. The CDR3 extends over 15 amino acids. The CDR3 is CAISEEGASNQPQHF. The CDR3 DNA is TGTGCCATCAGTGAGGAGGGGGCCAGCAATCAGCCCCAGCATTTT.

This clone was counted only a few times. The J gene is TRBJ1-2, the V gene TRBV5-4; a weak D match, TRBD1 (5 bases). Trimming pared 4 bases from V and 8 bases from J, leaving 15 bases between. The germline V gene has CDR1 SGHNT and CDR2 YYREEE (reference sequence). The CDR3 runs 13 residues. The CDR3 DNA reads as TGTGCCAGCAGCCTGACAGAGTCGGTGGGCTACACCTTC. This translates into CASSLTESVGYTF.

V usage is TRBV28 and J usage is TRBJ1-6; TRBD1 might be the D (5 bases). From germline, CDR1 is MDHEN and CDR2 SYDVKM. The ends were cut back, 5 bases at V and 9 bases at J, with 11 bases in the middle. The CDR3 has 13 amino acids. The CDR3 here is CASSLTGSSPLHF. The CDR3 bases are TGTGCCAGCAGTCTTACAGGAAGTTCACCCCTCCACTTT.

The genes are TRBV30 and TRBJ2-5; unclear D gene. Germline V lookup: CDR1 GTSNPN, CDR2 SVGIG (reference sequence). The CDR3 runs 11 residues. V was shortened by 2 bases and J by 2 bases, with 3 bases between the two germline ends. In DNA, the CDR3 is TGTGCCTGGAGTCCTCAAGAGACCCAGTACTTC. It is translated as CAWSPQETQYF.

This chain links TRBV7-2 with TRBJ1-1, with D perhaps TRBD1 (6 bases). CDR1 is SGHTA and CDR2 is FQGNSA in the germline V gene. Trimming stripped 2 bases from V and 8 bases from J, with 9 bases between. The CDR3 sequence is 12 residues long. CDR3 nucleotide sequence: TGTGCCAGCAGCTTACAGGGGTCCGAAGCTTTCTTT. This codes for CASSLQGSEAFF.

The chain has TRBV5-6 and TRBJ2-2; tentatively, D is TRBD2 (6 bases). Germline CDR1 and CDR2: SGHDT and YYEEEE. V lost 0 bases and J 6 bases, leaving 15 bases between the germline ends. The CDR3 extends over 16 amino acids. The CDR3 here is CASSLEVGRGAGELFF. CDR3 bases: TGTGCCAGCAGCTTGGAGGTCGGGAGAGGTGCCGGGGAGCTGTTTTTT.

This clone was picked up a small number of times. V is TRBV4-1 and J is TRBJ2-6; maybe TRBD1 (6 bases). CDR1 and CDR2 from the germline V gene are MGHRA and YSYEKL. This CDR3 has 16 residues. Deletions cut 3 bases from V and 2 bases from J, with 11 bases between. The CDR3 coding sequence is TGCGCCAGCAGCCAGACAGGCTTTCCTGGGGCCAACGTCCTGACTTTC. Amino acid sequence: CASSQTGFPGANVLTF.

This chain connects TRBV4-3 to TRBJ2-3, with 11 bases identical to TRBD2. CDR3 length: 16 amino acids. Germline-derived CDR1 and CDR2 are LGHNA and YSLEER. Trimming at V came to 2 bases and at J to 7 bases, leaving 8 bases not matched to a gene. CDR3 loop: CASSQHRTSGSNTQYF. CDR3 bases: TGCGCCAGCAGCCAACACAGGACTAGCGGGTCGAATACGCAGTATTTT.

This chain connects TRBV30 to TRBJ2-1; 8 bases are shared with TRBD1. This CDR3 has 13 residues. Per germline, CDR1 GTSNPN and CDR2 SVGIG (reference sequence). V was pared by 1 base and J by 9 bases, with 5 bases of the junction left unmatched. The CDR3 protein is CAWSDDRGAEQFF. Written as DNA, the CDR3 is TGTGCCTGGAGTGACGACAGGGGAGCTGAGCAGTTCTTC. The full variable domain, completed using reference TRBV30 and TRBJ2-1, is SQTIHQWPATLVQPVGSPLSLECTVEGTSNPNLYWYRQAAGRGLQLLFYSVGIGQISSEVPQNLSASRPQDRQFILSSKKLLLSDSGFYLCAWSDDRGAEQFFGPGTRLTVL.

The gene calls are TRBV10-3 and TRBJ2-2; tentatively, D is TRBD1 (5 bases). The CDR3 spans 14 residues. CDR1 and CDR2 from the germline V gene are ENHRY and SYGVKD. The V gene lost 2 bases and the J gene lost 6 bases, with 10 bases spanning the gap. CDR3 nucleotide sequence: TGTGCCATCAGTGAGAGGCAGGGCCCCGGGGAGCTGTTTTTT. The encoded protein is CAISERQGPGELFF.

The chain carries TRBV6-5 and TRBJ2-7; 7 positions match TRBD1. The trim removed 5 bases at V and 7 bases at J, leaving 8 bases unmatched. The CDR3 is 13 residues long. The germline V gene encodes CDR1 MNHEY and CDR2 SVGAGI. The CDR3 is CASSPRTGYEQYF. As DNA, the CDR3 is TGTGCCAGCAGTCCTCGGACAGGCTATGAGCAGTACTTC.

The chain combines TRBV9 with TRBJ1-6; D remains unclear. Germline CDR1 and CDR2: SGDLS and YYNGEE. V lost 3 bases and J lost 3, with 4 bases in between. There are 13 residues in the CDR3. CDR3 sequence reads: CASSAVYNSPLHF. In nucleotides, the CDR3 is TGTGCCAGCAGCGCAGTCTATAATTCACCCCTCCACTTT.

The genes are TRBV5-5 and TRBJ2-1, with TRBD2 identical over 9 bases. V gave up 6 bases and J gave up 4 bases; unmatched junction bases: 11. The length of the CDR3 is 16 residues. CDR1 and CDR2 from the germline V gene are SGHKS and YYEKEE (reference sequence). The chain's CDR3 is CASTTQGLAPYNEQFF. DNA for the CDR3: TGTGCCAGCACCACCCAAGGACTAGCGCCTTACAATGAGCAGTTCTTC.

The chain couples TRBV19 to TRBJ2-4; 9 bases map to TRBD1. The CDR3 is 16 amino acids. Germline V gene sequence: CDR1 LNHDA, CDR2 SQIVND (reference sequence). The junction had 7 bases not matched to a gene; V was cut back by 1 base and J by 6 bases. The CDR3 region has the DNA TGTGCCAGTAGTATAGCCTCGCGGACAGGGGCAAACATTCAGTACTTC. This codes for CASSIASRTGANIQYF.

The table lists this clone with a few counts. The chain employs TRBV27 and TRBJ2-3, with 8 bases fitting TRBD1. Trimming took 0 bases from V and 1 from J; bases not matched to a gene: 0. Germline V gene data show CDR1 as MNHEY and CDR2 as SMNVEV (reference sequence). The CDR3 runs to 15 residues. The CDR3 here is CASSLSTGGTDTQYF. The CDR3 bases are TGTGCCAGCAGTTTATCGACAGGGGGCACAGATACGCAGTATTTT.

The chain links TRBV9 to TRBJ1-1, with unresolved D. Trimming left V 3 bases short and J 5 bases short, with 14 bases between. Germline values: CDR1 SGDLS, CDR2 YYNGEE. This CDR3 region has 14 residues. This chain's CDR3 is CASSAGQGLTEAFF. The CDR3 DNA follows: TGTGCCAGCAGCGCAGGCCAAGGATTAACTGAAGCTTTCTTT.

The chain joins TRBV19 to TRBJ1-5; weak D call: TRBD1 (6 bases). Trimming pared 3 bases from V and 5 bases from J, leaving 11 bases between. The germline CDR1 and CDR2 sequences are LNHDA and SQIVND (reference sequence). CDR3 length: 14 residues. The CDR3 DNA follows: TGTGCCAGTAGTATCCCACAGGGCCATCAGCCCCAGCATTTT. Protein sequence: CASSIPQGHQPQHF.

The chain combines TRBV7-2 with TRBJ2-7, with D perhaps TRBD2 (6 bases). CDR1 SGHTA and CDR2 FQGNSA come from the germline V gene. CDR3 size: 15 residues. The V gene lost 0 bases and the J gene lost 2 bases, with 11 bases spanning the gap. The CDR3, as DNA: TGTGCCAGCAGCTTAGCTAGCGGAGTAACCTACGAGCAGTACTTC. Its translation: CASSLASGVTYEQYF.

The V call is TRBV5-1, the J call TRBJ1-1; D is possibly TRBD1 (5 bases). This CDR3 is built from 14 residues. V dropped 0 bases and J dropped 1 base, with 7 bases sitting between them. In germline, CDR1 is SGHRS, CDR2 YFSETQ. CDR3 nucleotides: TGCGCCAGCAGCTTGGGACAGCCGAACACTGAAGCTTTCTTT. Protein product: CASSLGQPNTEAFF.

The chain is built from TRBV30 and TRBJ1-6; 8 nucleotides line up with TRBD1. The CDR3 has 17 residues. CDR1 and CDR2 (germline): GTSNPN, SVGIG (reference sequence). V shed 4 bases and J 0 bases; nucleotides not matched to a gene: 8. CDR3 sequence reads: CAWTLPGGSSYNSPLHF. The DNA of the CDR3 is TGTGCCTGGACCCTACCAGGGGGCAGCTCCTATAATTCACCCCTCCACTTT.

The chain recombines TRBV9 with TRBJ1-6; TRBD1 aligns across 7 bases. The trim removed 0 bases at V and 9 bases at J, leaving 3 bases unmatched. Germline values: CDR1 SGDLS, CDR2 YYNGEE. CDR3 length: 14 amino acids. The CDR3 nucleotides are TGTGCCAGCAGCGTAGCCGGACAGGCTTCACCCCTCCACTTT. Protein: CASSVAGQASPLHF.

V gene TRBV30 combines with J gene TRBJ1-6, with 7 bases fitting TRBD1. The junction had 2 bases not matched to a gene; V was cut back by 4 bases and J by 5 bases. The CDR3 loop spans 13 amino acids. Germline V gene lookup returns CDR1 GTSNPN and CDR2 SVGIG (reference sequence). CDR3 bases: TGTGCCTGGAACAGGGGTGATAATTCACCCCTCCACTTT. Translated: CAWNRGDNSPLHF.